This T cell receptor (beta chain) was captured by sequencing in a study of shared clonotypes between healthy human individuals. Study-level findings and limits: Rarefaction exposed incomplete sorted-subset sequencing despite large depth. Sequencing depth was predicted to influence how clonotypes are shared among donors.

All donors qualified as healthy HIV-negative adults and had experienced no recent acute infections or vaccinations. Comments on this clone: No antigen is known for it.

CDR3 length: 16 residues. Germline V gene data show CDR1 as MNHNS and CDR2 as SASEGT. V was clipped by 3 bases and J by 1 base, with 13 bases between them. The genomic DNA of each subset was split evenly across several immunoSEQ plates. Generated by immunoSEQ multiplex PCR, the TCRdb table keeps only in-frame clones and is missing some. The data hold about 2 million clones, with roughly 95% observed a single time. The rearrangement uses TRBV6-1 and TRBJ1-5, with D possibly matching TRBD1 (6 bases). This sequence originates from a man younger than 35 in good health. Specimen: naive CD4+ T cells sorted from blood. Subset defined: CD45RA+ positively selected. The CDR3 reads CASSDPGQGSNQPQHF. For the CDR3, the DNA is TGTGCCAGCAGTGATCCCGGCCAGGGGAGCAATCAGCCCCAGCATTTT.